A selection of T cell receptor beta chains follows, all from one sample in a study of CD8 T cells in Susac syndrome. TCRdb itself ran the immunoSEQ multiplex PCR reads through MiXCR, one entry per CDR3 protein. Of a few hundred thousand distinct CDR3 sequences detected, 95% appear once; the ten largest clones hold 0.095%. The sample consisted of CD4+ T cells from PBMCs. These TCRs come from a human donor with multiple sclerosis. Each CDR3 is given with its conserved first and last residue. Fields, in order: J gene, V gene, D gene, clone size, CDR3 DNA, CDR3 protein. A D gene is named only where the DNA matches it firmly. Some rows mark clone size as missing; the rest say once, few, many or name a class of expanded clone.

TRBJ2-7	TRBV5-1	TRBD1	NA	TGCACCAGCAGCTTGGCCACAGGGGTTGAGCAGTACTTC	CTSSLATGVEQYF
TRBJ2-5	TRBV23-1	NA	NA	TGCGCCAGCAGTCAATCGAGGGAGGAAGGGTGGGAGACCCAGTACTTC	CASSQSREEGWETQYF
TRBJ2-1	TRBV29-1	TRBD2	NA	TGCAGCGGACTAGCGGGTCCTGGGGGGAATGAGCAGTTCTTC	CSGLAGPGGNEQFF
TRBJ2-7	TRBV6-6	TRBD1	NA	TGTGCCAGCAGCCCCCGGGACAGGGGATCCTACGAGCAGTACTTC	CASSPRDRGSYEQYF
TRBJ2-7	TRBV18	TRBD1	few	TGTGCCAGCTCAGGGACAGCCTACGAGCAGTACTTC	CASSGTAYEQYF
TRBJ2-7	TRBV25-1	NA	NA	TGTGCCAGCAGAGCCTCCTACGAGCAGTACTTC	CASRASYEQYF
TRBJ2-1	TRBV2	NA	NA	TGTGCCAGCAGTGAAGTTTTCCTTAGTGAAGAGCAGTTCTTC	CASSEVFLSEEQFF
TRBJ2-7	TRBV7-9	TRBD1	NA	TGTGCCAGCAGCTTAGCTGGCAGGGGGCGAATCTCCTACGAGCAGTACTTC	CASSLAGRGRISYEQYF
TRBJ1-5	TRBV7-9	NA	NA	TGTGCCAGCAGCCGGGGAGGGGTGAACCAGCCCCAGCATTTT	CASSRGGVNQPQHF
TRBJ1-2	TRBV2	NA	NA	TGTGCCAGCAGGTGGGCAGGCCTCTATGGCTACACCTTC	CASRWAGLYGYTF
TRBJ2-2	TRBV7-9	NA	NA	TGTGCCAGCACCCTACCTAGCAACACCGGGGAGCTGTTTTTT	CASTLPSNTGELFF
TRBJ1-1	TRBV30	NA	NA	TGTGCCTGGAGTTTAGGTCCGTGGCGGGGAGGCGCTGAAGCTTTCTTT	CAWSLGPWRGGAEAFF
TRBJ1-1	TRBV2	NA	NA	TGTGCCAGCAGTGGTCAGAGGACTGAAGCTTTCTTT	CASSGQRTEAFF
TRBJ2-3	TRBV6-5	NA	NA	TGTGCCAGCAGGGGGAGCGAGGATACGCAGTATTTT	CASRGSEDTQYF
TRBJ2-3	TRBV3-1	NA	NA	TGTGCCAGCAGCCAAGACTGGAGCACAGATACGCAGTATTTT	CASSQDWSTDTQYF
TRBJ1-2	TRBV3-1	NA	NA	TGTGCCAGCAGCCAAACTCAATTCTATGGCTACACCTTC	CASSQTQFYGYTF
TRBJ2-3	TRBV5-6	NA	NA	TGTGCCAGCAGCTTGAATGTCCCAGATACGCAGTATTTT	CASSLNVPDTQYF
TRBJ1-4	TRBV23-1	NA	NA	TGCGCCAGCAGTCGAGAAAAACTGTTTTTT	CASSREKLFF
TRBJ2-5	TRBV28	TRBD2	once	TGTGCCAGCAGTCCCAAACTAGCGGGAGTGGATAAAAAAGAGACCCAGTACTTC	CASSPKLAGVDKKETQYF
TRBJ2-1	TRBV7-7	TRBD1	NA	TGTGCCAGCAGCTTAGCGTTCGGGGACAGCTACAATGAGCAGTTCTTC	CASSLAFGDSYNEQFF
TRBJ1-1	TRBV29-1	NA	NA	TGCAGCGTTGGAGGTTGGGACACTGAAGCTTTCTTT	CSVGGWDTEAFF
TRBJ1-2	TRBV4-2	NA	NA	TGTGCCAGCAGCCGGGACGGAGATGGCTACACCTTC	CASSRDGDGYTF